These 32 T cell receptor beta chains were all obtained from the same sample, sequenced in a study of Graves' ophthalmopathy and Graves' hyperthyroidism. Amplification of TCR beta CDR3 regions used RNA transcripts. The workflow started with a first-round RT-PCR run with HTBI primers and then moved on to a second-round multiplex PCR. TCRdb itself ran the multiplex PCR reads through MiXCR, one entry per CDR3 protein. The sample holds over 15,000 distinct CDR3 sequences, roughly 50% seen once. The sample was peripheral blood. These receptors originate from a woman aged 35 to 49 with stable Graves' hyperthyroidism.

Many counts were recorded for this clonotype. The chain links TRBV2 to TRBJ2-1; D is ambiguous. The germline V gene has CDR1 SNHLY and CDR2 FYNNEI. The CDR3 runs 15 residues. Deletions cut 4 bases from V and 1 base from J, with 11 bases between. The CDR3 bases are TGTGCCAGCAGTGGGGTTGGGGTATCCTACAATGAGCAGTTCTTC. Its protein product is CASSGVGVSYNEQFF.

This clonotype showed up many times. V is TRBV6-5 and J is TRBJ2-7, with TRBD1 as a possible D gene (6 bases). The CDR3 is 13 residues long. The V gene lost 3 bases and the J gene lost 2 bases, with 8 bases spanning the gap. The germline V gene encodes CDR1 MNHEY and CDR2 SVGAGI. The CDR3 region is CASSYGQTYEQYF. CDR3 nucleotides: TGTGCCAGCAGTTATGGACAGACCTACGAGCAGTACTTC.

CDR3 nucleotides: TGTGCCAGCAGTCGGAGGACTAGCGGAGATACGCAGTATTTT. Protein sequence: CASSRRTSGDTQYF. The rearrangement joins TRBV2 to TRBJ2-3, with TRBD2 identical over 10 bases. V lost 5 bases to trimming and J lost 5 bases; unmatched junction nucleotides: 4. Germline lookup yields CDR1 SNHLY and CDR2 FYNNEI. This CDR3 has 14 amino acids.

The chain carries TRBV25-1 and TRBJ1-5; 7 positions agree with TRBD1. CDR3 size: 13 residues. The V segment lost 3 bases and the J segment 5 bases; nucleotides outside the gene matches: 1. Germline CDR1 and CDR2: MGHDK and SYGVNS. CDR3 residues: CASSDQGDQPQHF. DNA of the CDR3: TGTGCCAGCAGTGATCAGGGGGATCAGCCCCAGCATTTT.

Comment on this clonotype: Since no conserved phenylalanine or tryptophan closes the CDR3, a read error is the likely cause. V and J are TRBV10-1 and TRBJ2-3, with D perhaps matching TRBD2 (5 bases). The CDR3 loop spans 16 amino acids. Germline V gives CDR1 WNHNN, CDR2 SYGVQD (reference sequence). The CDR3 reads CAISAFGKLGTDTQYY. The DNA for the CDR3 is TGTGCCATCAGTGCGTTCGGGAAGCTGGGAACAGATACGCAGTATTAT.

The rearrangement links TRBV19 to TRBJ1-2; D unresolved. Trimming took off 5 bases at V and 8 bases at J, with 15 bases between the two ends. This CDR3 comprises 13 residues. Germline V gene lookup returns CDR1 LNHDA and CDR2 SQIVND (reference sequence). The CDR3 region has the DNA TGTGCCAGTAGTCTAACGTCGGGTGAGGGCTACACCTTC. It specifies CASSLTSGEGYTF.

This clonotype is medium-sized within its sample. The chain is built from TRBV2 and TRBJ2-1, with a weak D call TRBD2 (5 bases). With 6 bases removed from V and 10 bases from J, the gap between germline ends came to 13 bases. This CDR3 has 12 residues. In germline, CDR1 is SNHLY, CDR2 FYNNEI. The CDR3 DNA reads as TGTGCCAGCAGGAGGACTCTAGGGGAGCAGTTCTTC. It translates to CASRRTLGEQFF.

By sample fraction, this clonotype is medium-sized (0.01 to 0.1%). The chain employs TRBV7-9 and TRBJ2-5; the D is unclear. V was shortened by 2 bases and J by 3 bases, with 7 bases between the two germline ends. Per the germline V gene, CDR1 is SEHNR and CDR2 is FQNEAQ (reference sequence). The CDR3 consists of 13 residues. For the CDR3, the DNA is TGTGCCAGCAGCTTACCTCCGAAAGAGACCCAGTACTTC. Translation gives CASSLPPKETQYF.

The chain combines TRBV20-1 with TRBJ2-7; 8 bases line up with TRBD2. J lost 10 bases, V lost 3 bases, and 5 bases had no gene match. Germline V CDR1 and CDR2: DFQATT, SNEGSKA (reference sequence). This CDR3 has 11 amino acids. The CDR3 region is CSARSAGGQYF. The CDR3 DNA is TGCAGTGCTAGGAGCGCGGGAGGCCAGTACTTC.

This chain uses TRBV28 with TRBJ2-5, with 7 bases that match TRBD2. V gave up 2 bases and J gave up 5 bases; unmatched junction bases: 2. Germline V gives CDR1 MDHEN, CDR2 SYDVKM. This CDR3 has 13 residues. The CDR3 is CASSLSGDETQYF. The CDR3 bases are TGTGCCAGCAGTTTAAGCGGGGATGAGACCCAGTACTTC.

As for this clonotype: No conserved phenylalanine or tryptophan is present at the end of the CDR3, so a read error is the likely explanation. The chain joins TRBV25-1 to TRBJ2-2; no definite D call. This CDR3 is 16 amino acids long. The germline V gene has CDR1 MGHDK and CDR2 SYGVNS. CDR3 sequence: CACSEFAGGNTEELFS. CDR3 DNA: TGTGCCTGCAGTGAATTCGCAGGTGGGAACACCGAGGAGCTGTTTTCT.

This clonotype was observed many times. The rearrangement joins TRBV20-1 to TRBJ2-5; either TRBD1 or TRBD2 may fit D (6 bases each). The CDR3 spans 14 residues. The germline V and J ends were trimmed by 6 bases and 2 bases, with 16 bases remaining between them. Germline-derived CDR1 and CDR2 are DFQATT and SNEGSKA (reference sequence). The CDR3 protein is CSAEGQGRQETQYF. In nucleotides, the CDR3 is TGCAGTGCCGAGGGGCAGGGGAGGCAAGAGACCCAGTACTTC.

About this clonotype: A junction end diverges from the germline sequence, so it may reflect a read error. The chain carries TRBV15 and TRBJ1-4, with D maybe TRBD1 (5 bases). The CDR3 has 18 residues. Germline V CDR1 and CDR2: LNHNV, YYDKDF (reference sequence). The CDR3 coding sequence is TGTGCCACCAGCGGGGACCTTGTTTGGGGGACCGCTAATGAAAAACTGTTTTTC. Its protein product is CATSGDLVWGTANEKLFF.

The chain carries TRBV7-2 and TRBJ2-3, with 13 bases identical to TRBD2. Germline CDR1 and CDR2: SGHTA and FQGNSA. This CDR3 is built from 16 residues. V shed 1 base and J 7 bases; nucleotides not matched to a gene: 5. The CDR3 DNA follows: TGTGCCAGCAGCTTAGGGACTAGCGGGAGCGGTTATACGCAGTATTTT. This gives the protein CASSLGTSGSGYTQYF.

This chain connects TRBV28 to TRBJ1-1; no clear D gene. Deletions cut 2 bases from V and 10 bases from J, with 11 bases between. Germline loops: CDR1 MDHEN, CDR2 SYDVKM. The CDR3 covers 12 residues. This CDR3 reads CASSLEDLVAFF. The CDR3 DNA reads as TGTGCCAGCAGTTTAGAGGACCTTGTAGCTTTCTTT.

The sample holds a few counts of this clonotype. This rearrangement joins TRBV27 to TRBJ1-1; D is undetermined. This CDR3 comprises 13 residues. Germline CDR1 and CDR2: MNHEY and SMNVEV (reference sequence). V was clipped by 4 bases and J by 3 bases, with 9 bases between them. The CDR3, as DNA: TGTGCCAGCAGTTCGAATTCTTACACTGAAGCTTTCTTT. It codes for CASSSNSYTEAFF.

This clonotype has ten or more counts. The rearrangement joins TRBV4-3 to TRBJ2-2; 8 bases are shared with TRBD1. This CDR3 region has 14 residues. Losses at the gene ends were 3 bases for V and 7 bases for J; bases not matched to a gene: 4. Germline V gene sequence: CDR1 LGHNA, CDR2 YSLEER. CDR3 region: CASSQRQGNGELFF. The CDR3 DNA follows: TGCGCCAGCAGCCAGCGACAGGGGAACGGGGAGCTGTTTTTT.

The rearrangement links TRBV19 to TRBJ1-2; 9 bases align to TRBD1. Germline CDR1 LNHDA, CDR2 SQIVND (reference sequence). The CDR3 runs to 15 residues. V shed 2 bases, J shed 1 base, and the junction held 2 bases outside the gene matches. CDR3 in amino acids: CASSIRDRVNYGYTF. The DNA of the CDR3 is TGTGCCAGTAGTATACGGGACAGGGTTAACTATGGCTACACCTTC.

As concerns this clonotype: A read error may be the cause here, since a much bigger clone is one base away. The chain's CDR3 is CASSDQGGAPQHF. DNA of the CDR3: TGTGCCAGCAGCGATCAGGGCGGTGCGCCCCAGCATTTT. The J gene is TRBJ1-5, the V gene TRBV12-3 or TRBV12-4; D perhaps matches TRBD1 (5 bases). The CDR3 totals 13 residues. V shed 6 bases and J shed 9 bases, with 15 bases lying between them.

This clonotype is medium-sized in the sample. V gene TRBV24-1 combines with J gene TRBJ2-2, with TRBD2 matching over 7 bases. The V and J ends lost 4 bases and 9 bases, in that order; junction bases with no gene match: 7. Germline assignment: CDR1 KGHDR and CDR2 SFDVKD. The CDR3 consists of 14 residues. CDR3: CATSEAAGVRELFF. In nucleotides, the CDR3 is TGTGCCACCAGTGAGGCCGCGGGGGTTAGGGAGCTGTTTTTT.

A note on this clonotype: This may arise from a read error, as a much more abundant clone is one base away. Here the CDR3 DNA reads TGTGCCGGCAGCTTGATGGACAGGGAGAATCAGCCCCAGCATTTT. Translated: CAGSLMDRENQPQHF. This sequence joins TRBV5-6 and TRBJ1-5; 8 nucleotides agree with TRBD1. Germline V gene data show CDR1 as SGHDT and CDR2 as YYEEEE. The CDR3 is made up of 15 amino acids.

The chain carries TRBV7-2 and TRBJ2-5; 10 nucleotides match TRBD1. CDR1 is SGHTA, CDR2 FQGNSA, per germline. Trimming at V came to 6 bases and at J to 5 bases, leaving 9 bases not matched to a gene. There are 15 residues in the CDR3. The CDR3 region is CASSGVTGGMETQYF. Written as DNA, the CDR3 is TGTGCCAGCAGTGGGGTGACAGGGGGCATGGAGACCCAGTACTTC. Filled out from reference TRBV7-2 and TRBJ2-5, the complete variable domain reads GAGVSQSPSNKVTEKGKDVELRCDPISGHTALYWYRQSLGQGLEFLIYFQGNSAPDKSGLPSDRFSAERTGGSVSTLTIQRTQQEDSAVYLCASSGVTGGMETQYFGPGTRLLVL.

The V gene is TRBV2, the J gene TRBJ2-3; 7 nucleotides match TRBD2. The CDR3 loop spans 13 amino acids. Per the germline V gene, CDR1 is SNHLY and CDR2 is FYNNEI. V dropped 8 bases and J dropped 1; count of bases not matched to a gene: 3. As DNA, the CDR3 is TGTGCCAGCCAGCGGGGACGCACAGATACGCAGTATTTT. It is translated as CASQRGRTDTQYF.

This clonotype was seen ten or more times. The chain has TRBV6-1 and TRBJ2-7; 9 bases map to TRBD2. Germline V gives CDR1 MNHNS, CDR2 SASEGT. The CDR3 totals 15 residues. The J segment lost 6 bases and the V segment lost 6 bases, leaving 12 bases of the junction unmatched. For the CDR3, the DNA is TGTGCCAGCAGGGCGACTGGCGGGAGGGTGCTCGAGCAGTACTTC. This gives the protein CASRATGGRVLEQYF.

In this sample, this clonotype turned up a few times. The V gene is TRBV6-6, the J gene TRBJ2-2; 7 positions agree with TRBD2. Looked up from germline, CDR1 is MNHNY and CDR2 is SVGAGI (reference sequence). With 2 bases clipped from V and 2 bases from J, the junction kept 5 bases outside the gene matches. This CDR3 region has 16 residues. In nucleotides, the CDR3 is TGTGCCAGCAGTTACCCTTCTAGCGGTAACACCGGGGAGCTGTTTTTT. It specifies CASSYPSSGNTGELFF.

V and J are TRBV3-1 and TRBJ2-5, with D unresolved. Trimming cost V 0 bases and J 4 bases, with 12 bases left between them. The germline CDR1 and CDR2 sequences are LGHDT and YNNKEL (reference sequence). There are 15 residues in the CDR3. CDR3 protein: CASSQDLAPGETQYF. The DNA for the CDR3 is TGTGCCAGCAGCCAAGATCTGGCGCCGGGAGAGACCCAGTACTTC.

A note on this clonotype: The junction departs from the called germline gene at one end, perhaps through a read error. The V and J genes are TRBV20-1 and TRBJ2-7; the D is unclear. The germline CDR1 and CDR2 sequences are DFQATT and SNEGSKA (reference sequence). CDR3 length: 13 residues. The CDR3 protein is CSAGDDTSYEQYF. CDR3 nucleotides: TGCAGTGCTGGAGATGACACATCCTATGAGCAGTACTTC.

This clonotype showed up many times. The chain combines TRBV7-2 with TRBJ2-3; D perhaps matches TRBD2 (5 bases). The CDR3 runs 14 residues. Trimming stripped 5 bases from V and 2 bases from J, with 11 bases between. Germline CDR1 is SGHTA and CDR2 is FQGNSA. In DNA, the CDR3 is TGTGCCAGCAGCCCCGGACTTGTCACAGATACGCAGTATTTT. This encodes CASSPGLVTDTQYF.

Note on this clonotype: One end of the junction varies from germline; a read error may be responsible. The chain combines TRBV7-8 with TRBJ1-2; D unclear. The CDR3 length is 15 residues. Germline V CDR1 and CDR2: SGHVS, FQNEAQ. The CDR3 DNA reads TGCGCCAGCAGCCAAGTGTCCATAGGAAGAGACGGCTACACCTTC. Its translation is CASSQVSIGRDGYTF.

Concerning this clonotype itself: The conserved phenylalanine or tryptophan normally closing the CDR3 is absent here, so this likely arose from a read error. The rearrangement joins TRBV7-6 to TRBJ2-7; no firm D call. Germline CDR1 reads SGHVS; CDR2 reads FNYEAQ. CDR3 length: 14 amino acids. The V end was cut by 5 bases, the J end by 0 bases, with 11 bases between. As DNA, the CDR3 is TGTGCCAGCAGCGGCCCAGGAAGCTCCTACGAGCAGTACTTG. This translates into CASSGPGSSYEQYL.

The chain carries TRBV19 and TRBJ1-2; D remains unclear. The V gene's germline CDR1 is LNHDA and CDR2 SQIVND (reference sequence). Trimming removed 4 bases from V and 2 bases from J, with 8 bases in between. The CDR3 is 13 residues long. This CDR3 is CASSTRMNYGYTF. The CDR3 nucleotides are TGTGCCAGTAGTACCCGGATGAACTATGGCTACACCTTC.

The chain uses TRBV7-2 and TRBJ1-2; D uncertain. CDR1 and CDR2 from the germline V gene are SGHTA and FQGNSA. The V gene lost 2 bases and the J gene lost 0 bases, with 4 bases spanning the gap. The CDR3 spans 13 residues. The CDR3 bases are TGTGCCAGCAGCTTATGTGCTAACTATGGCTACACCTTC. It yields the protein CASSLCANYGYTF.